These 23 T cell receptor beta chains share one sample of origin, sequenced in a study of technical replicates of blood from a handful of donors (dated by TCRdb to 2016 to 2017). The library was built by means of the immunoSEQ multiplex PCR assay. TCRdb re-hosts the immuneACCESS table, in-frame sequences only. Its copies lack some clones; in the studies checked, an unresolved V gene accounts for under half of them, and the cause for the rest is not known. The sample table holds some 48,000 clones, of which roughly 90% were seen once. Around 4.2% of the sample is in the top ten clones. The sequenced sample was PBMCs. The receptors shown here come from a human donor in good health. Some clones in this sample may be carry-over from other donors' samples.

V gene TRBV5-4 combines with J gene TRBJ1-2; 7 nucleotides line up with TRBD1. The germline V gene has CDR1 SGHNT and CDR2 YYREEE (reference sequence). The CDR3 covers 14 residues. V shed 3 bases and J 0 bases; nucleotides not matched to a gene: 2. CDR3 amino acids: CASSSTGTNYGYTF. DNA for the CDR3: TGTGCCAGCAGCTCGACAGGGACTAACTATGGCTACACCTTC.

The chain combines TRBV7-9 with TRBJ1-1, with D uncertain. The CDR3 extends over 11 amino acids. Looked up from germline, CDR1 is SEHNR and CDR2 is FQNEAQ (reference sequence). V was pared by 1 base and J by 6 bases, with 3 bases between. DNA of the CDR3: TGTGCCAGCAGCTTAGTCGCTGAAGCTTTCTTT. Amino acid sequence: CASSLVAEAFF.

The rearrangement uses TRBV5-1 and TRBJ2-5; the D gene is possibly TRBD1 (7 bases). CDR3 length: 14 amino acids. V lost 5 bases and J lost 1, with 12 bases in between. The V gene's germline CDR1 is SGHRS and CDR2 YFSETQ. The CDR3 spells CASRRGTAQETQYF. The DNA for the CDR3 is TGCGCCAGCAGGCGCGGGACAGCCCAAGAGACCCAGTACTTC.

CDR3 in amino acids: CASSFGLAGVSYEQYF. CDR3 DNA sequence: TGTGCCAGCAGCTTTGGACTAGCGGGAGTCTCCTACGAGCAGTACTTC. The chain couples TRBV5-6 to TRBJ2-7; 13 positions agree with TRBD2. V gave up 2 bases and J gave up 0 bases; unmatched junction bases: 2. This CDR3 has 16 residues. Germline-derived CDR1 and CDR2 are SGHDT and YYEEEE.

This chain links TRBV5-1 with TRBJ1-2; unclear D gene. Trimming pared 3 bases from V and 4 bases from J, leaving 10 bases between. The CDR3 consists of 13 residues. CDR1 is SGHRS, CDR2 YFSETQ, per germline. The CDR3 sequence is CASSSAEGYGYTF. DNA of the CDR3: TGCGCCAGCAGCTCGGCAGAGGGCTATGGCTACACCTTC.

The J gene is TRBJ2-3, the V gene TRBV6-5, with TRBD2 matching over 7 bases. Germline CDR1 and CDR2: MNHEY and SVGAGI. CDR3 length equals 15 residues. The V gene end was trimmed by 8 bases and the J gene end by 4 bases; junction bases not matched to a gene: 12. CDR3 sequence: CASSKAGLGADTQYF. The CDR3, as DNA: TGTGCCAGCTCCAAAGCGGGGCTGGGGGCAGATACGCAGTATTTT.

This chain joins TRBV7-9 and TRBJ1-2; D not resolved. Looked up from germline, CDR1 is SEHNR and CDR2 is FQNEAQ (reference sequence). CDR3 length: 12 amino acids. Trimming took 2 bases from V and 8 from J, leaving 9 bases between them. In DNA form, the CDR3 reads TGTGCCAGCAGCTTAAATCCCGGGGGCTACACCTTC. It specifies CASSLNPGGYTF.

By share of the sample, this clone is large. Other DNA sequences in the same sample also yield this CDR3. The V gene is TRBV5-1, the J gene TRBJ1-1; maybe TRBD1 (6 bases). The CDR3 contains 14 residues. V lost 4 bases and J 3 bases, leaving 13 bases between the germline ends. Germline lookup yields CDR1 SGHRS and CDR2 YFSETQ. CDR3: CASSLGGGYTEAFF. The CDR3 DNA is TGCGCCAGCAGCCTGGGGGGCGGTTACACTGAAGCTTTCTTT.

The V gene is TRBV7-9, the J gene TRBJ2-7, with TRBD1 matching over 8 bases. The CDR3 extends over 15 amino acids. V lost 5 bases to trimming and J lost 1 base; unmatched junction nucleotides: 7. The V gene's germline CDR1 is SEHNR and CDR2 FQNEAQ (reference sequence). The CDR3 coding sequence is TGTGCCAGCAGCCCTCAGGGGGCTAATTCCTACGAGCAGTACTTC. This codes for CASSPQGANSYEQYF.

The V and J genes are TRBV29-1 and TRBJ1-4; 8 bases are shared with TRBD1. Germline trimming cut 6 bases from V and 7 bases from J; bases unmatched to any gene: 10. The germline V gene has CDR1 SQVTM and CDR2 ANQGSEA. This CDR3 is built from 14 residues. The CDR3 reads CSVKTGGMAEKLFF. The CDR3, as DNA: TGCAGCGTAAAAACAGGGGGAATGGCTGAAAAACTGTTTTTT.

The V call is TRBV10-3, the J call TRBJ1-2; a weak D match, TRBD1 (6 bases). This CDR3 spans 16 amino acids. Per germline, CDR1 ENHRY and CDR2 SYGVKD. The germline V and J ends were trimmed by 4 bases and 7 bases, with 22 bases remaining between them. CDR3 DNA sequence: TGTGCCATCAGTGCCTCGGACAGCGGGGAACAGGGTGGCTACACCTTC. Translated: CAISASDSGEQGGYTF.

V gene TRBV5-1 combines with J gene TRBJ2-7, with a possible D match to TRBD1 (5 bases). Germline loops: CDR1 SGHRS, CDR2 YFSETQ. Trimming pared 5 bases from V and 3 bases from J, leaving 18 bases between. The CDR3 consists of 15 residues. CDR3 amino acids: CASSTQGDLYYEQYF. DNA of the CDR3: TGCGCCAGCAGTACCCAGGGTGACCTGTACTACGAGCAGTACTTC.

The chain has TRBV4-2 and TRBJ2-1, with D uncertain. V was clipped by 1 base and J by 8 bases, with 12 bases between them. Germline CDR1 is LGHNA and CDR2 is YNFKEQ. This CDR3 is 14 amino acids long. Here the CDR3 DNA reads TGTGCCAGCAGCCAAGCTTCAGGAAGAGATGAGCAGTTCTTC. This sequence encodes CASSQASGRDEQFF.

The J gene is TRBJ1-5, the V gene TRBV18; 8 nucleotides line up with TRBD1. V lost 3 bases and J lost 2; bases outside the gene matches: 6. CDR1 is KGHSH and CDR2 is LQKENI in the germline V gene. This CDR3 is 16 amino acids long. The CDR3, as DNA: TGTGCCAGCTCACCCGGACAGGGATCGGGCAATCAGCCCCAGCATTTT. This codes for CASSPGQGSGNQPQHF.

V usage is TRBV6-5 and J usage is TRBJ1-2, with a possible D match to TRBD1 (5 bases). Trimming took 1 base from V and 4 from J, leaving 13 bases between them. The CDR3 length is 15 residues. Germline lookup yields CDR1 MNHEY and CDR2 SVGAGI. The CDR3 sequence is CASSYLYGGAYGYTF. In nucleotides, the CDR3 is TGTGCCAGCAGTTACTTATACGGGGGTGCCTATGGCTACACCTTC.

The chain carries TRBV5-6 and TRBJ1-5; weak D call: TRBD1 (5 bases). Trimming removed 4 bases from V and 5 bases from J, with 16 bases in between. Germline-derived CDR1 and CDR2 are SGHDT and YYEEEE. This CDR3 comprises 15 residues. The DNA of the CDR3 is TGTGCCAGCAGCCCCGGACATCTTCCTCATCAGCCCCAGCATTTT. This sequence encodes CASSPGHLPHQPQHF. The full variable domain, in which reference TRBV5-6 and TRBJ1-5 provide the parts outside the CDR3, is DAGVTQSPTHLIKTRGQQVTLRCSPKSGHDTVSWYQQALGQGPQFIFQYYEEEERQRGNFPDRFSGHQFPNYSSELNVNALLLGDSALYLCASSPGHLPHQPQHFGDGTRLSIL.

This chain joins TRBV2 and TRBJ1-6; possibly TRBD1 for D (6 bases). This CDR3 comprises 14 residues. Germline CDR1 reads SNHLY; CDR2 reads FYNNEI. V lost 5 bases and J lost 8, with 13 bases in between. The CDR3 region has the DNA TGTGCCAGCAGTAAGACACAGGGCCATTCACCCCTCCACTTT. Translation gives CASSKTQGHSPLHF.

V usage is TRBV6-9 and J usage is TRBJ2-3; TRBD2 matches 8 bases. This CDR3 spans 16 amino acids. From germline, CDR1 is MNHGY and CDR2 SVAAGI. Losses at the gene ends were 9 bases for V and 2 bases for J; bases not matched to a gene: 13. As DNA, the CDR3 is TGTGCCAGGACCCGGGCGGGGGGCGCTATCACAGATACGCAGTATTTT. The encoded protein is CARTRAGGAITDTQYF.

The chain links TRBV2 to TRBJ2-1, with TRBD2 matching 10 bases. The CDR3 is 14 residues long. Germline V gene data show CDR1 as SNHLY and CDR2 as FYNNEI. V gave up 5 bases and J gave up 5 bases; unmatched junction bases: 3. The CDR3: CASSPGLANNEQFF. Here the CDR3 DNA reads TGTGCCAGCAGTCCGGGACTAGCGAACAATGAGCAGTTCTTC.

The chain is built from TRBV2 and TRBJ1-2; D is perhaps TRBD1 (5 bases). Germline assignment: CDR1 SNHLY and CDR2 FYNNEI. Trimming took 3 bases from V and 7 from J, leaving 15 bases between them. This CDR3 region has 14 residues. DNA for the CDR3: TGTGCCAGCAGTGACTTAGGGGATGGGGTTGGCTACACCTTC. Its translation is CASSDLGDGVGYTF. The entire variable domain, with the rest obtained from reference TRBV2 and TRBJ1-2, is as follows: EPEVTQTPSHQVTQMGQEVILRCVPISNHLYFYWYRQILGQKVEFLVSFYNNEISEKSEIFDDQFSVERPDGSNFTLKIRSTKLEDSAMYFCASSDLGDGVGYTFGSGTRLTVV.

V and J are TRBV5-1 and TRBJ2-7; TRBD1 matches at 10 bases. Per the germline V gene, CDR1 is SGHRS and CDR2 is YFSETQ. CDR3 length equals 17 residues. Trimming took 0 bases from V and 2 from J; bases not matched to a gene: 8. The DNA of the CDR3 is TGCGCCAGCAGCTTGGTGGGAGTGGGACAGGGGACCTACGAGCAGTACTTC. Translated, it gives CASSLVGVGQGTYEQYF.

The genes are TRBV4-1 and TRBJ2-2, with 13 bases that match TRBD2. Per germline, CDR1 MGHRA and CDR2 YSYEKL. V was clipped by 8 bases and J by 5 bases; unmatched bases: 11. The CDR3 loop spans 17 amino acids. The CDR3 bases are TGCGCCAGCGCCCCTCTGGGACTAGCGGGGTCGACCGGGGAGCTGTTTTTT. It specifies CASAPLGLAGSTGELFF.

The gene calls are TRBV11-2 and TRBJ2-5, with 7 bases matching TRBD2. This CDR3 region has 16 residues. Germline V CDR1 and CDR2: SGHAT, FQNNGV. The J segment lost 5 bases and the V segment lost 8 bases, leaving 17 bases of the junction unmatched. The CDR3 sequence is CASADLGGKPGETQYF. CDR3 DNA: TGTGCCAGCGCGGATCTCGGGGGGAAACCCGGGGAGACCCAGTACTTC.